One T cell receptor beta chain is described in this entry. Its antigen remains unknown. The data stem from a study of T-cell memory formation after mild COVID-19. Across the study: In these data, TCR clusters were largely donor specific.

Libraries for TCRalpha and TCRbeta carried sample barcodes and unique molecular identifiers via 5'RACE. Via MiXCR, TCRdb re-called the 5' RACE reads, giving one row per CDR3 protein. Altogether some 110,000 distinct CDR3 sequences are present, roughly 12% being singletons, with the ten largest covering 25% to 35%. General study points: Day 37-peaking second-wave clones had unconfirmed SARS-CoV-2 specificity.

V shed 3 bases and J shed 8 bases, with 11 bases lying between them. This CDR3 contains 14 residues. Looked up from germline, CDR1 is MNHEY and CDR2 is SMNVEV (reference sequence). This rearrangement joins TRBV27 to TRBJ1-6, with a tentative D call TRBD1 (5 bases). Sequencing input: PBMCs or a T cell subset sorted from them (not recorded which). The sequence derives from an adult woman who had mild COVID-19 (a few samples of this study predate the infection). Cell type and time point are not known. The CDR3 region has the DNA TGTGCCAGCAGTTTTAATGGGGCAGATTCACCCCTCCACTTT. Translation: CASSFNGADSPLHF.